This T cell receptor beta chain was retrieved from a study of response to subunit inactivated influenza vaccine (dated by TCRdb to 2016 to 2019). Regarding the complete study: Deep quantitative T cell receptor repertoire profiling was used in the study to track responses to a trivalent subunit inactivated influenza vaccine.

The library was generated by RT-PCR. Instrument used: Illumina HiSeq 2500. TCRdb ran its own pipeline on the public reads, namely fastp trimming at Q25 and MiXCR clone calling, and kept in-frame beta chains. Records with the same CDR3 protein are collapsed into one entry carrying the most frequent genes and DNA. Counted in this sample were hundreds of thousands of distinct CDR3 sequences; approximately 15% of them appeared once. The ten top clones hold 7.6% of the sample. The CDR3 goes from the cysteine to the phenylalanine over 13 residues. The only DNA kept is the CDR3, 39 bases in frame from the first base. V is shortened by 7 bases, J by 2 bases, and the region joining them spans 14 bases. The germline V gene specifies SQVTM as CDR1 and ANQGSEA as CDR2. The investigation overall reported the following: The authors suggested that each seasonal influenza vaccination may recruit only a limited number of new T cells.

This clonotype was detected only a few times. The antigen this receptor binds is unknown. It has no much larger one-base neighbor in the sample; base qualities were not kept. The starting material was PBMCs from blood, obtained around 15 days before vaccination. This sequence originates from a middle-aged man who received an inactivated influenza vaccine. Donor details come from another sample of the same person, matched by shared clones. This receptor chain uses TRBV29-1 and TRBJ1-1; matching of 6 bases hints at TRBD1 as the D gene. The nucleotide sequence reads TGCAGCGCTGCGACAGGCGTAAACACTGAAGCTTTCTTT. The resulting protein is CSAATGVNTEAFF.